This note documents a single T cell receptor beta chain sequence. Which antigen it targets is not known. No clone much larger than this one lies a single base away; base qualities are absent. RNA was extracted with the RNeasy kit and about 0.5 to 1 ug was reverse transcribed using random hexamers. The immunoSEQ multiplex PCR assay, covering 54 Vbeta and 13 Jbeta segments, was used to amplify TCR beta CDR3 regions. Bias from PCR amplification was corrected by using a synthetic template baseline for primer optimization and for computational correction. The paper's processing steps were these. Only productive sequences were kept, with reads annotated to V, D and J genes according to IMGT and analyzed in immunoSEQ Analyzer. To calculate clonality, Shannon entropy was normalized by log2 of the number of productive unique sequences and then subtracted from one. For each patient and control, public and private clones were evaluated among the 100 most prevalent clones. Susac-specific clones were defined as absent from healthy and MS cohorts, over a thousand published viral clones and other ImmuneACCESS disease sequences. Clones were called with MiXCR by TCRdb after fastp trimmed the public reads at Q25, and only in-frame beta chains were retained. Rows with a matching CDR3 protein are joined into one entry that keeps the most common DNA and genes. V and J calls and clone size were set by TCRdb, not the authors. Within this sample are around 160,000 distinct CDR3 sequences, with roughly 93% of them counted one time only. The top ten hold 0.13% of the sample.

Peripheral blood CD8+ and CD4+ T cells from healthy donors, Susac syndrome patients and multiple sclerosis patients were profiled using high-throughput TCR beta sequencing. Healthy donors were age- and sex-matched controls. Bulk CD8+ and CD4+ T cells were purified by magnetic negative isolation, while CD8+ TEMRA cells were enriched using FACS. Blood was collected in EDTA tubes and processed within 24 hours, with PBMCs isolated through density gradient centrifugation. PBMCs intended for TCR sequencing were cryopreserved in liquid nitrogen and were subsequently thawed in a 37 degrees C water bath. Purity of sorted or isolated CD4+, CD8+ and CD8+ TEMRA cells was at least 90%. CDR1 and CDR2 are read off the germline V gene (reference sequence) as LNHDA and SQIVND. V loses 3 bases, J loses 3 bases, and the germline ends lie 12 bases apart. Measured from the cysteine to the phenylalanine, the CDR3 is 14 residues long. The CDR3 DNA has 42 bases and is translated from base 1.

This entry is derived from a study of CD8 T cells in Susac syndrome (dated by TCRdb to about 2019). Notes on the research overall: Repertoire sequencing was used to test whether CD8+ T cell activation and differentiation in Susac syndrome was antigen driven.

Summary of the overall study and its limitations: The study acknowledged that relatively few individuals were included in the TCR sequencing and HLA analysis.

This sequence was found in a human donor in good health. In this chain, TRBV19 is recombined with TRBJ2-7, with no confident D gene call. The sequenced material came from CD4+ T cells from PBMCs. In nucleotide form, the sequence is TGTGCCAGTAGTATTGAGCACAGATTCTACGAGCAGTACTTC. It is translated as CASSIEHRFYEQYF. Reference TRBV19 and TRBJ2-7 genes cover what lies past the CDR3, so the full variable domain is DGGITQSPKYLFRKEGQNVTLSCEQNLNHDAMYWYRQDPGQGLRLIYYSQIVNDFQKGDIAEGYSVSREKKESFPLTVTSAQKNPTAFYLCASSIEHRFYEQYFGPGTRLTVT.